This TCR beta chain was found in a study of CD8+ T cells in alopecia areata. Looking at the study overall: Female C3H/HeJ recipients aged roughly 7-10 weeks got skin from C3H/HeJ graft donors aged roughly 6-12 months that had spontaneous alopecia.

Notes on this clone: As yet, its antigen is unknown. The germline and genes are mouse ones. From the germline J gene comes the end of the CDR3, since the read stops 4 residues before it. Distinct nucleotide sequences in the sample also encode this CDR3.

Cells pooled from cutaneous lymph nodes were sorted on CD4, CD8alpha, NKG2D, NKG2ACE and other markers. Regarding the study as a whole: With patients, TCR sharing proved less clear than in mice, a difference possibly related to HLA. Researchers report lesional scalp, most notably alopecia totalis/universalis, outstripped normal scalp in clonality. Scalp specimens additionally yield sequences from normal skin's resident alphabeta T cells.

Sequencing used cDNA as its template, made by extracting RNA and reverse transcribing it. Data came from immunoSEQ multiplex PCR; TCRdb stores just in-frame clones and leaves some out. The sample is made up of about 300,000 clones, none counted only once. The CDR3 is made up of 15 amino acids. Trimming at V came to 3 bases and at J to 1 base, leaving 1 base not matched to a gene. CDR1 is NNHNN, CDR2 SYGAGS, per germline (reference sequence). Input material: CD4+ T cells sorted from a lymph node. The origin of this receptor is a C3H/HeJ mouse with alopecia areata. The strain's MHC haplotype is H2-k. This sequence joins TRBV13-2 and TRBJ2-5, with 11 bases aligning to TRBD2. Incomplete CDR3 DNA: TGTGCCAGCGGTGTGACTGGGGGGGACCAAGAC. Translated: CASGVTGGDQD. The entire CDR3 is CASGVTGGDQDTQYF.